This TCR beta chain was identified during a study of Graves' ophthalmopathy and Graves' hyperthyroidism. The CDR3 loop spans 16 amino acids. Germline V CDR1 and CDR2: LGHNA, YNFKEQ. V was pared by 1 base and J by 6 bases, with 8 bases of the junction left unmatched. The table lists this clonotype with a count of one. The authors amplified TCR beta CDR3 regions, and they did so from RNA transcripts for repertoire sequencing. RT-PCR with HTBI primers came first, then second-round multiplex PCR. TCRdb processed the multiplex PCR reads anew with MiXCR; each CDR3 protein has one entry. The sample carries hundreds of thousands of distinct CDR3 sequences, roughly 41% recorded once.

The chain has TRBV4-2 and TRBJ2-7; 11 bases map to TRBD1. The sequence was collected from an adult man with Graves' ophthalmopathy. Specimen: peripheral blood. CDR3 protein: CASSQGAGTGGSEQYF. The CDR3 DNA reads TGTGCCAGCAGCCAAGGAGCCGGGACAGGGGGTTCCGAGCAGTACTTC.